Following are 13 T cell receptor beta chains from one sample sequenced in a study of cytomegalovirus exposure and HLA in healthy donors. Researchers ran the PCR with 60 Vbeta and 13 Jbeta primers. Sequencing used immunoSEQ multiplex PCR; TCRdb keeps in-frame clones, though not all of them. The data show 200,000 to 250,000 clones, approximately 82% seen once. Sample: PBMCs. All receptors come from a male donor in good health and CMV-seronegative.

This chain uses TRBV28 with TRBJ1-5; 8 nucleotides align to TRBD1. This CDR3 is built from 12 residues. CDR1 and CDR2 from the germline V gene are MDHEN and SYDVKM. After removal of 6 bases from V and 6 bases from J, the junction contained 1 base not matched to a gene. Written as DNA, the CDR3 is TGTGCCAGCAGCAGGGGGCGTCAGCCCCAGCATTTT. Translation gives CASSRGRQPQHF.

The J gene is TRBJ1-5, the V gene TRBV5-1, with TRBD1 matching over 9 bases. Trimming removed 0 bases from V and 6 bases from J; junction bases left unmatched: 4. CDR3 length: 15 residues. Germline CDR1 and CDR2: SGHRS and YFSETQ. CDR3 DNA: TGCGCCAGCAGCTTGGGGACAGGGGTCGGTCAGCCCCAGCATTTT. Translation: CASSLGTGVGQPQHF. The full variable domain, completed using reference TRBV5-1 and TRBJ1-5, is KAGVTQTPRYLIKTRGQQVTLSCSPISGHRSVSWYQQTPGQGLQFLFEYFSETQRNKGNFPGRFSGRQFSNSRSEMNVSTLELGDSALYLCASSLGTGVGQPQHFGDGTRLSIL.

Remarks on this clone: Other DNA sequences of this sample code for an identical CDR3. The genes are TRBV19 and TRBJ2-7; 8 positions agree with TRBD1. V shed 3 bases, J shed 4 bases, and the junction held 2 bases outside the gene matches. This CDR3 has 13 amino acids. Germline V gene data show CDR1 as LNHDA and CDR2 as SQIVND (reference sequence). The CDR3 protein is CASSIDRGYEQYF. CDR3 coding DNA: TGTGCCAGTAGTATCGACAGGGGATACGAGCAGTACTTC. The full variable domain, rest sourced from reference TRBV19 and TRBJ2-7, is DGGITQSPKYLFRKEGQNVTLSCEQNLNHDAMYWYRQDPGQGLRLIYYSQIVNDFQKGDIAEGYSVSREKKESFPLTVTSAQKNPTAFYLCASSIDRGYEQYFGPGTRLTVT.

The chain has TRBV30 and TRBJ2-7, with D possibly TRBD1 on 6 matching bases. V gave up 0 bases and J gave up 3 bases, with 12 bases separating them. CDR1 GTSNPN and CDR2 SVGIG come from the germline V gene (reference sequence). The CDR3 spans 14 residues. The CDR3, as DNA: TGTGCCTGGAGTGTACCGTACAGGGACTACGAGCAGTACTTC. This sequence encodes CAWSVPYRDYEQYF. The whole variable domain, filled in from reference TRBV30 and TRBJ2-7, reads SQTIHQWPATLVQPVGSPLSLECTVEGTSNPNLYWYRQAAGRGLQLLFYSVGIGQISSEVPQNLSASRPQDRQFILSSKKLLLSDSGFYLCAWSVPYRDYEQYFGPGTRLTVT.

The V gene is TRBV29-1, the J gene TRBJ2-2; tentative D call: TRBD2 (6 bases). The CDR3 has 12 residues. Germline V gene data show CDR1 as SQVTM and CDR2 as ANQGSEA. Trimming stripped 5 bases from V and 7 bases from J, with 11 bases between. The CDR3 is CSVNTGGGELFF. CDR3 in DNA: TGCAGCGTTAACACCGGGGGCGGGGAGCTGTTTTTT.

The V and J genes are TRBV19 and TRBJ1-1; no clear D gene. CDR1 and CDR2 (germline): LNHDA, SQIVND (reference sequence). The CDR3 has 16 amino acids. V shed 4 bases and J shed 0 bases, with 15 bases lying between them. Here the CDR3 reads CASSSVGANLNTEAFF. The DNA for the CDR3 is TGTGCCAGTAGTAGTGTTGGAGCGAACCTGAACACTGAAGCTTTCTTT.

The chain carries TRBV29-1 and TRBJ2-3, with a weak D call TRBD2 (6 bases). CDR1 and CDR2 from the germline V gene are SQVTM and ANQGSEA. V was shortened by 2 bases and J by 4 bases, with 10 bases between the two germline ends. The CDR3 totals 13 residues. The CDR3 DNA reads TGCAGCGTTGAACGGAGGGGCTCAGATACGCAGTATTTT. Translating gives CSVERRGSDTQYF.

Of note for this clone: One end of the junction does not line up with germline, which may come from a read error. The CDR3 sequence: CSSSSQGAHTEAFF. The CDR3, as DNA: TGTTCCAGCAGCTCTCAGGGGGCGCACACTGAAGCTTTCTTT. The chain uses TRBV7-9 and TRBJ1-1; 8 positions match TRBD1. The CDR3 contains 14 residues. Germline V CDR1 and CDR2: SEHNR, FQNEAQ (reference sequence).

This clone was seen a single time. V usage is TRBV19 and J usage is TRBJ1-1; D is uncertain. This CDR3 is built from 16 residues. Germline V gene sequence: CDR1 LNHDA, CDR2 SQIVND (reference sequence). Trimming took 6 bases from V and 4 from J, leaving 21 bases between them. Here the CDR3 reads CASSPEARLLVTEAFF. The CDR3 DNA is TGTGCCAGTAGCCCGGAGGCAAGACTGCTGGTCACTGAAGCTTTCTTT.

This chain links TRBV21-1 with TRBJ2-7; TRBD2, the D gene given by the table, was not confirmed from the DNA. TRBV21-1 is listed as a pseudogene. The CDR3 consists of 16 residues. The CDR3, as DNA: TGTGCCAGCAGCAAAGACGGGGGAGGAACCTCCTACGAGCAGTACTTC. This sequence encodes CASSKDGGGTSYEQYF.

The chain recombines TRBV2 with TRBJ1-5; D is undetermined. Germline V gives CDR1 SNHLY, CDR2 FYNNEI. The CDR3 length is 14 residues. V was trimmed by 8 bases and J by 0 bases, leaving 11 bases between them. The CDR3 region has the DNA TGTGCCAGCCAGCGGGCTCTTAGCAATCAGCCCCAGCATTTT. Residues: CASQRALSNQPQHF.

The chain has TRBV6-5 and TRBJ1-6; D perhaps matches TRBD1 (5 bases). The CDR3 covers 15 residues. In germline, CDR1 is MNHEY, CDR2 SVGAGI. Deletions cut 2 bases from V and 8 bases from J, with 13 bases between. The CDR3 sequence is CASSYNPGGDSPLHF. Here the CDR3 DNA reads TGTGCCAGCAGTTACAACCCAGGAGGGGATTCACCCCTCCACTTT.

The CDR3 sequence: CASSPQSGQGPYEQYF. The CDR3 nucleotides are TGTGCCAGCTCACCGCAAAGCGGACAGGGCCCCTACGAGCAGTACTTC. The rearrangement links TRBV18 to TRBJ2-7, with TRBD1 identical over 8 bases. V shed 3 bases and J 2 bases; nucleotides not matched to a gene: 9. Germline-derived CDR1 and CDR2 are KGHSH and LQKENI. The CDR3 sequence is 16 residues long.